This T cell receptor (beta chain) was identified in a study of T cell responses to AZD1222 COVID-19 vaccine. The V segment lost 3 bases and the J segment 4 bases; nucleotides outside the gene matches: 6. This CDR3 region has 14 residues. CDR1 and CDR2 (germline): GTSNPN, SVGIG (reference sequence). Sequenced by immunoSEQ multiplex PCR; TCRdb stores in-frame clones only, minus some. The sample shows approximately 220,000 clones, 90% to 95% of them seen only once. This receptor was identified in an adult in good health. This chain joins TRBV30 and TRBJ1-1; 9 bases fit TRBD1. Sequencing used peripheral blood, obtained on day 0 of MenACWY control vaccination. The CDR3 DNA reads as TGTGCCTGGAGGCTACAGGGGGCCTCCACTGAAGCTTTCTTT. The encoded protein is CAWRLQGASTEAFF. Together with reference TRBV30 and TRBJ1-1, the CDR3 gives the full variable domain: SQTIHQWPATLVQPVGSPLSLECTVEGTSNPNLYWYRQAAGRGLQLLFYSVGIGQISSEVPQNLSASRPQDRQFILSSKKLLLSDSGFYLCAWRLQGASTEAFFGQGTRLTVV.